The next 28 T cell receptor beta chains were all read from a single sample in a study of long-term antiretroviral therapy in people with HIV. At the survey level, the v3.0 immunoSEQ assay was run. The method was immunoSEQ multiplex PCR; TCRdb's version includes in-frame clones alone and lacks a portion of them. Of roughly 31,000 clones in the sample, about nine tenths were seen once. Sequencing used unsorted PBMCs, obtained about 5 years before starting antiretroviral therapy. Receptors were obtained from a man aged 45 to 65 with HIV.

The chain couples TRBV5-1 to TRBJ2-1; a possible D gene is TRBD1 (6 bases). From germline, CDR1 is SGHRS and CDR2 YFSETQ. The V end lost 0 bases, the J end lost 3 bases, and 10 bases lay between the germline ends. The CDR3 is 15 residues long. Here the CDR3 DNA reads TGCGCCAGCAGCTTGGTTCAGGGGCACTACAATGAGCAGTTCTTC. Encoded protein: CASSLVQGHYNEQFF. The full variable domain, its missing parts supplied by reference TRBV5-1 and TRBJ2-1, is KAGVTQTPRYLIKTRGQQVTLSCSPISGHRSVSWYQQTPGQGLQFLFEYFSETQRNKGNFPGRFSGRQFSNSRSEMNVSTLELGDSALYLCASSLVQGHYNEQFFGPGTRLTVL.

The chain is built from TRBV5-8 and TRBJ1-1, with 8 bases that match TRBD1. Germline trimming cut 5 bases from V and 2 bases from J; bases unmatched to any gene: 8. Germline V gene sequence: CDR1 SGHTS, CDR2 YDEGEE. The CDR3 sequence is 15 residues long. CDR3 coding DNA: TGTGCCAGCAGTCCCGGGACAGGAACCAACACTGAAGCTTTCTTT. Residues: CASSPGTGTNTEAFF. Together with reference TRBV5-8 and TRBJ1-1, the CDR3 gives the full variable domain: EAGVTQSPTHLIKTRGQQATLRCSPISGHTSVYWYQQALGLGLQFLLWYDEGEERNRGNFPPRFSGRQFPNYSSELNVNALELEDSALYLCASSPGTGTNTEAFFGQGTRLTVV.

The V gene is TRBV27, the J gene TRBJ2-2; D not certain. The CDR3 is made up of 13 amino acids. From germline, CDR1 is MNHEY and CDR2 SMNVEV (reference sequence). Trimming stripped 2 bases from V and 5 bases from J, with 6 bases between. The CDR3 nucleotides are TGTGCCAGCAGTTTAAGGGCGACCGGGGAGCTGTTTTTT. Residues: CASSLRATGELFF.

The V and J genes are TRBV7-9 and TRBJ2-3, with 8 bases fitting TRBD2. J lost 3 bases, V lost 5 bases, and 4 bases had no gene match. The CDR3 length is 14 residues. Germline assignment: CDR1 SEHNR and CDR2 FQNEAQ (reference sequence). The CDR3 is CASSPSGGTDTQYF. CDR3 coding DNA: TGTGCCAGCAGCCCCAGCGGGGGAACAGATACGCAGTATTTT.

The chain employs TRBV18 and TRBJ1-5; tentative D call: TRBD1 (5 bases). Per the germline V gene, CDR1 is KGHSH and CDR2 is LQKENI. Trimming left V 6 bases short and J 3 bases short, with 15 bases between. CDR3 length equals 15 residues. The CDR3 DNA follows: TGTGCCAGCTCGACGGGGAGGGGACCCAATCAGCCCCAGCATTTT. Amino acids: CASSTGRGPNQPQHF. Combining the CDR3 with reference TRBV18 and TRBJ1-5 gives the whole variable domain NAGVMQNPRHLVRRRGQEARLRCSPMKGHSHVYWYRQLPEEGLKFMVYLQKENIIDESGMPKERFSAEFPKEGPSILRIQQVVRGDSAAYFCASSTGRGPNQPQHFGDGTRLSIL.

DNA of the CDR3: TGCGCCAGCAGTATGGAGCGGGGGGGCCTCTACGAGCAGTACTTC. This sequence encodes CASSMERGGLYEQYF. The chain carries TRBV10-1 and TRBJ2-7; 10 bases map to TRBD2. CDR3 length: 15 amino acids. After removal of 5 bases from V and 3 bases from J, the junction contained 7 bases not matched to a gene. CDR1 and CDR2 (germline): WNHNN, SYGVQD (reference sequence).

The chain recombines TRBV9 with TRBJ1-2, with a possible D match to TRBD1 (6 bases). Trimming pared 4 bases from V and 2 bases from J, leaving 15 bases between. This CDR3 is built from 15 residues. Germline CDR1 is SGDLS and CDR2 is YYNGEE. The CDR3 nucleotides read TGTGCCAGCAGCCCCCAGGGGACCGCCAACTATGGCTACACCTTC. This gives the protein CASSPQGTANYGYTF.

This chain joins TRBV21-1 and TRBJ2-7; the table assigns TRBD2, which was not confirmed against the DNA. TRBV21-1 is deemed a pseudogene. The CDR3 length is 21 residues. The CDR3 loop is CASSKFKGKGLAGGRAYEQYF. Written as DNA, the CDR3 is TGTGCCAGCAGCAAATTTAAGGGAAAGGGACTAGCGGGGGGACGTGCCTACGAGCAGTACTTC.

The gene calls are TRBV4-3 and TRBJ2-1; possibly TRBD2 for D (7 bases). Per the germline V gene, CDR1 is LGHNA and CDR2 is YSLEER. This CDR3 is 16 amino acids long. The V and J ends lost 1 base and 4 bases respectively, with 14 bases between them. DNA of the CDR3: TGCGCCAGCAGCCAAGTAGGGGGGGCCCCGTACAATGAGCAGTTCTTC. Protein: CASSQVGGAPYNEQFF.

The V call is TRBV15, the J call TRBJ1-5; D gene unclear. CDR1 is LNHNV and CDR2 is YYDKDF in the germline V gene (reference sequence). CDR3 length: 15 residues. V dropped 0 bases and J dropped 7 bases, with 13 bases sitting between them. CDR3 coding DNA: TGTGCCACCAGCAGAGACGGCAGAGAAGGCCAGCCCCAGCATTTT. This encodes CATSRDGREGQPQHF. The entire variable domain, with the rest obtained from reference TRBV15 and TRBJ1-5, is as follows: DAMVIQNPRYQVTQFGKPVTLSCSQTLNHNVMYWYQQKSSQAPKLLFHYYDKDFNNEADTPDNFQSRRPNTSFCFLDIRSPGLGDTAMYLCATSRDGREGQPQHFGDGTRLSIL.

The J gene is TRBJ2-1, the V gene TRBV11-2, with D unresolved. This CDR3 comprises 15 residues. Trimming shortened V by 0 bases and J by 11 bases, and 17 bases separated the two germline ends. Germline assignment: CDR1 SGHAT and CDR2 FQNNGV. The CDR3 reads CASSLDPFDESKQFF. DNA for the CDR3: TGTGCCAGCAGCTTAGATCCCTTTGACGAGTCGAAGCAGTTCTTC.

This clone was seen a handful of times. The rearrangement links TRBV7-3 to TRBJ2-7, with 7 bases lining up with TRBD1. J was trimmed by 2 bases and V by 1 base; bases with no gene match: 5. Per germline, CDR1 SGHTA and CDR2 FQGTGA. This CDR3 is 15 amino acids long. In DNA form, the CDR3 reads TGTGCCAGCAGCTTAAACGGGGACAGAACCTACGAGCAGTACTTC. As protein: CASSLNGDRTYEQYF.

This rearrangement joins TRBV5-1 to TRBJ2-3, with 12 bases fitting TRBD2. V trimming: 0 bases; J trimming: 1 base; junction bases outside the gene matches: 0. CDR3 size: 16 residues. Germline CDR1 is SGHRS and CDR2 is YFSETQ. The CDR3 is CASSLGTSGGTDTQYF. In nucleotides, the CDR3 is TGCGCCAGCAGCTTGGGGACTAGCGGGGGCACAGATACGCAGTATTTT.

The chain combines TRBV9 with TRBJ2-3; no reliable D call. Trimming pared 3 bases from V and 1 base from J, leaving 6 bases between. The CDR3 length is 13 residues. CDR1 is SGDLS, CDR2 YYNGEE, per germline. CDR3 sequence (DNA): TGTGCCAGCAGCGCTTTCGGCACAGATACGCAGTATTTT. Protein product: CASSAFGTDTQYF.

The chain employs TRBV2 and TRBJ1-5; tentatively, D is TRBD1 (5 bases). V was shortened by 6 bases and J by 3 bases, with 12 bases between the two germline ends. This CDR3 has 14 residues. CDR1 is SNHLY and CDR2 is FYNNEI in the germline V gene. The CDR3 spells CASRAGTSNQPQHF. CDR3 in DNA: TGTGCCAGCAGAGCAGGGACCTCCAATCAGCCCCAGCATTTT.

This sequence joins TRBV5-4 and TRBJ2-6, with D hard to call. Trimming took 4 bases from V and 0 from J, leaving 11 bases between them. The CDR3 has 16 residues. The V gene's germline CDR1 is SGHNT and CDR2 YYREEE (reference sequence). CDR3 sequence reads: CASSRTEPSGANVLTF. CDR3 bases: TGTGCCAGCAGCCGAACAGAACCCTCTGGGGCCAACGTCCTGACTTTC.

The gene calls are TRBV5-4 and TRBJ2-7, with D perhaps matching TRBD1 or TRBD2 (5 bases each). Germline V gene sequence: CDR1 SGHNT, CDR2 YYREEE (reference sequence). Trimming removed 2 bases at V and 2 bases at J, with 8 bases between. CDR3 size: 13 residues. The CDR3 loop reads CASSLGTPYEQYF. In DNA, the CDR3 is TGTGCCAGCAGCTTAGGGACCCCCTACGAGCAGTACTTC.

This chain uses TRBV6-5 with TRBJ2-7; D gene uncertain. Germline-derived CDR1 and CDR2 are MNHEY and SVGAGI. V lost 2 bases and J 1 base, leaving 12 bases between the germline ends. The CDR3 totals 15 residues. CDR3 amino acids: CASSYRNLLSYEQYF. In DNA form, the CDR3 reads TGTGCCAGCAGTTACCGTAATCTCCTATCCTACGAGCAGTACTTC.

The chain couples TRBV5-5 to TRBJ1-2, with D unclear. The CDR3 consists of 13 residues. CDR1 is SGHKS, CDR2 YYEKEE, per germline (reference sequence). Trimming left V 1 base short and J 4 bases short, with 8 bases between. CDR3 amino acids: CASSLLGGYGYTF. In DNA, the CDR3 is TGTGCCAGCAGCTTGCTGGGCGGCTATGGCTACACCTTC.

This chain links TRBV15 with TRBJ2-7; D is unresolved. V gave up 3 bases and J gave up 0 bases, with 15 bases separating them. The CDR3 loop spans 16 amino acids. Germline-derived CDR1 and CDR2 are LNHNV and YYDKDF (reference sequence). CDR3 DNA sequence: TGTGCCACCAGCAGCTCCCTGACTGGCCCCTCCTACGAGCAGTACTTC. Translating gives CATSSSLTGPSYEQYF.

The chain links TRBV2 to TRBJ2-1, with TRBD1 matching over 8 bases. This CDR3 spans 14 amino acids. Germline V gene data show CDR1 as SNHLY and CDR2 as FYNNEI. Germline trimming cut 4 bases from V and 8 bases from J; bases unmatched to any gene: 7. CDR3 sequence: CASSGTGWGDEQFF. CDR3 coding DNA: TGTGCCAGCAGTGGGACAGGGTGGGGCGATGAGCAGTTCTTC.

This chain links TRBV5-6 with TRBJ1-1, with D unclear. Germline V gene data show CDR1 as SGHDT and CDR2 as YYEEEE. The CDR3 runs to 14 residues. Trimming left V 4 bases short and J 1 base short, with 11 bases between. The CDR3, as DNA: TGTGCCAGCAGCCCTTGGGGAGGGAACACTGAAGCTTTCTTT. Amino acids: CASSPWGGNTEAFF.

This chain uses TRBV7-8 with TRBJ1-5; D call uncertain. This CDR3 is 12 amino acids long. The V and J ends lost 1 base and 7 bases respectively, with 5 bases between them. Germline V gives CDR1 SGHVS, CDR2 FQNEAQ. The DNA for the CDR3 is TGTGCCAGCAGCTTAGTGGAGCAGCCCCAGCATTTT. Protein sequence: CASSLVEQPQHF.

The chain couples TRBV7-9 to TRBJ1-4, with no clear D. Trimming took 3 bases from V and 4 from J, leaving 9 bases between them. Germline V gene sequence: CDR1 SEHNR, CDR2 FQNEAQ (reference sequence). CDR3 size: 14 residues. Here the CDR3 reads CASSFIQVNEKLFF. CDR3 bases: TGTGCCAGCAGCTTTATCCAGGTTAATGAAAAACTGTTTTTT.

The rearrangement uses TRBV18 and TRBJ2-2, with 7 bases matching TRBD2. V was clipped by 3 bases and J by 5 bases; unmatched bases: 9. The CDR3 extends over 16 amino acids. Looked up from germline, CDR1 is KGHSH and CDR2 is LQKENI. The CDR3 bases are TGTGCCAGCTCACCCCGACGGGGCGGGGGTACCGGGGAGCTGTTTTTT. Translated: CASSPRRGGGTGELFF.

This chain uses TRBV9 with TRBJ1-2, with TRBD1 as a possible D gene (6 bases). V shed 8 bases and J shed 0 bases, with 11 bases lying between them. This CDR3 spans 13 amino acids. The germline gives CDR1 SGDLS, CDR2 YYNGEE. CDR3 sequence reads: CASTTGANYGYTF. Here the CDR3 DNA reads TGTGCCAGTACGACAGGTGCTAACTATGGCTACACCTTC.

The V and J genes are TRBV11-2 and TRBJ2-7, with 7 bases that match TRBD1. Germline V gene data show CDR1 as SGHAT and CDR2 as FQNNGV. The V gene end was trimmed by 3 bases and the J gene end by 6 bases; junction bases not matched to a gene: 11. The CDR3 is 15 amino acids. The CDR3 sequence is CASSFQSATGLEQYF. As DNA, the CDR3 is TGTGCCAGCAGCTTCCAGTCGGCGACAGGGCTCGAGCAGTACTTC. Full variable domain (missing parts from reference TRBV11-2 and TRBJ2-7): EAGVAQSPRYKIIEKRQSVAFWCNPISGHATLYWYQQILGQGPKLLIQFQNNGVVDDSQLPKDRFSAERLKGVDSTLKIQPAKLEDSAVYLCASSFQSATGLEQYFGPGTRLTVT.

The CDR3 is CSVAPTGPLYEQYF. Here the CDR3 DNA reads TGCAGCGTTGCACCGACAGGCCCATTGTACGAGCAGTACTTC. The V call is TRBV29-1, the J call TRBJ2-7; a possible D gene is TRBD1 (6 bases). Deletions cut 4 bases from V and 4 bases from J, with 17 bases between. Germline V CDR1 and CDR2: SQVTM, ANQGSEA. The CDR3 is 14 residues long.